This is a list of T cell receptor beta chains from one sample in a study of blood T cell repertoires in COVID-19. Some clones are missing from TCRdb's copy, which holds only in-frame ones; the method was immunoSEQ multiplex PCR. Of a few hundred thousand clones listed, over 65% are singletons. The sample consisted of peripheral blood. These receptors were obtained from a woman of 80 years or more with acute or convalescent COVID-19. Both conserved end residues are part of each CDR3. D genes are given only for firm matches. Size is stated for part of the rows, as once, few or many counts, or as a class when the clone is expanded.

clone_size j_call v_call d_call cdr3_nt cdr3_aa
medium-sized TRBJ1-5 TRBV30 TRBD1 TGTGCCTGGAGTGTAGGGGGACAGGGGCCCCAGCATTTT CAWSVGGQGPQHF
few TRBJ1-2 TRBV5-1 NA TGCGCCAGCAGCTTGTCCCCCCCGACCTCCGGGAGTACCTTCAACTATGGCTACACCTTC CASSLSPPTSGSTFNYGYTF
NA TRBJ1-3 TRBV6-6 NA TGTGCCAGCAGGCGGGAGAATAGAAACACCATATATTTT CASRRENRNTIYF
few TRBJ2-7 TRBV2 NA TGTGCCAGCACCTCCGAACAGGGACCCTACGAGCAGTACTTC CASTSEQGPYEQYF
NA TRBJ2-6 TRBV6-5 NA TGTGCCAGCAGACGCGACAGCTCTGGGGCCAACGTCCTGACTTTC CASRRDSSGANVLTF
NA TRBJ1-6 TRBV5-5 NA TGTGCCAGCAGCGTTGACTGGAATTCACCCCTCCACTTT CASSVDWNSPLHF
NA TRBJ2-5 TRBV5-1 NA TGCGCCAGCAGCTTCGGGGGTAGTGAGGTGGAGACCCAGTACTTC CASSFGGSEVETQYF
NA TRBJ1-2 TRBV6-5 NA TGTGCCAGCAGGTCCAACTCGGGAGACTACACCTTC CASRSNSGDYTF
many TRBJ1-1 TRBV11-2 NA TGTGCCAGCAGCTCCACCCCGACAGTGAACACTGAAGCTTTCTTT CASSSTPTVNTEAFF
NA TRBJ1-2 TRBV5-6 NA TGTGCCAGCAGACTTACGGGAGGCTACACCTTC CASRLTGGYTF
NA TRBJ2-7 TRBV5-1 NA TGCGCCAGCAGGTCGGACAGAATTTACTACGAGCAGTACTTC CASRSDRIYYEQYF
many TRBJ1-6 TRBV4-1 NA TGCGCCAGCAGCCACGTACTCAGGGGAAAAAATTCACCCCTCCACTTT CASSHVLRGKNSPLHF
NA TRBJ2-7 TRBV6-5 NA TGTGCCAGCAGTACCCCCGGCAGGGCCTACGAGCAGTACTTC CASSTPGRAYEQYF
NA TRBJ1-3 TRBV3-1/TRBV3-2 NA TGTGCCAGCAGCCAAGGAAGCCGGGTTGGGAACACCATATATTTT CASSQGSRVGNTIYF
once TRBJ1-2 TRBV7-2 NA TGTGCCAGCAGCTTAGGACAGGAGGTGGGCTACACCTTC CASSLGQEVGYTF
once TRBJ1-6 TRBV6-1 NA TGTGCCAGCAGTGCCTCGACAGACTCCTATAATTCACCCCTCCACTTT CASSASTDSYNSPLHF
few TRBJ1-6 TRBV7-9 NA TGTGCCAGCAGCTTAGGGACAGCGCCTTGGAATTCACCCCTCCACTTT CASSLGTAPWNSPLHF
NA TRBJ2-7 TRBV6-2/TRBV6-3 TRBD2 TGTGCCAGCAGTTACTCGTTTGGGGGAGGGTACGAGCAGTACTTC CASSYSFGGGYEQYF
NA TRBJ1-2 TRBV18 NA TGTGCCAGCTCACCAATGGGGCGCGATGGCTACACCTTC CASSPMGRDGYTF
NA TRBJ2-2 TRBV5-1 NA TGCGCCAGCCGGACAGACTCCACCGGGGAGCTGTTTTTT CASRTDSTGELFF
NA TRBJ1-2 TRBV3-1/TRBV3-2 TRBD1 TGTGCCAGCAGCCAACGCCCGGGACAGATATCATCTATGGGCTACACCTTC CASSQRPGQISSMGYTF
many TRBJ1-5 TRBV7-2 NA TGTGCCAGCAGCTTAGTGGCAGGGAGCAATCAGCCCCAGCATTTT CASSLVAGSNQPQHF
few TRBJ1-6 TRBV19 TRBD1 TGTGCCAGTAGTATGACCGGGACAGTTTATAATTCACCCCTCCACTTT CASSMTGTVYNSPLHF
NA TRBJ1-2 TRBV5-1 NA TGCGCCAGCAGCTTGGCCGCTAGGTCTGGCTACACCTTC CASSLAARSGYTF
NA TRBJ1-5 TRBV19 NA TGTGCCAGTAGTATTGTCGGAGGGGTAGTTCAGCCCCAGCATTTT CASSIVGGVVQPQHF
NA TRBJ1-3 TRBV2 TRBD1 TGTGCCAGCAGTGACCGGACAGGGGGAAACACCATATATTTT CASSDRTGGNTIYF
NA TRBJ2-5 TRBV4-1 TRBD1 TGCGCCAGCAGCCAAGGGGACAGGGAGCGGGAGACCCAGTACTTC CASSQGDRERETQYF
NA TRBJ2-7 TRBV6-5 NA TGTGCCAGCAGTTACTCGAGAGGTTACGAGCAGTACTTC CASSYSRGYEQYF
NA TRBJ1-4 TRBV20-1 TRBD1 TGCAGTGCTAGTGACAGGGGGGCTACTGAAAAACTGTTTTTT CSASDRGATEKLFF
NA TRBJ1-5 TRBV12-3/TRBV12-4 NA TGTGCCAGCAGCCTTTATAGCAATCAGCCCCAGCATTTT CASSLYSNQPQHF
NA TRBJ1-2 TRBV9 NA TGTGCCAGCAGCCCTAACAGGGATAACTATGGCTACACCTTC CASSPNRDNYGYTF
NA TRBJ1-1 TRBV18 TRBD1 TGTGCCAGCTCACGGACAGGGGGGACTGAAGCTTTCTTT CASSRTGGTEAFF
NA TRBJ1-4 TRBV6-5 TRBD1 TGTGCCAGCAGGCGTCCGGGACAGAATGAAAAACTGTTTTTT CASRRPGQNEKLFF
NA TRBJ2-1 TRBV14 TRBD1 TGTGCCAGCAGCCACCCGGGACAGGGGTGGAATGAGCAGTTCTTC CASSHPGQGWNEQFF
NA TRBJ2-3 TRBV6-2/TRBV6-3 TRBD1 TGTGCCAGCAGTTCCTGGACAGGGCCTAGCACAGATACGCAGTATTTT CASSSWTGPSTDTQYF